This T cell receptor beta chain was sequenced during a study of T cell responses to AZD1222 COVID-19 vaccine. The ends were cut back, 3 bases at V and 0 bases at J, with 8 bases in the middle. This CDR3 comprises 15 residues. Germline values: CDR1 MNHNY, CDR2 SVGAGI (reference sequence). This table comes from immunoSEQ multiplex PCR, and its TCRdb copy is limited to in-frame clones, with some not included. The listing records about 140,000 clones. General observations from the study: Repertoire samples came only from after the peak T cell response.

In the case of this clone: No antigen is known for it.

The receptor's source is an adult in good health. The chain has TRBV6-6 and TRBJ1-4; D not resolved. Sequencing used peripheral blood. CDR3 sequence (DNA): TGTGCCAGCAGTTATCGGAGGTCAACTAATGAAAAACTGTTTTTT. It is translated as CASSYRRSTNEKLFF.